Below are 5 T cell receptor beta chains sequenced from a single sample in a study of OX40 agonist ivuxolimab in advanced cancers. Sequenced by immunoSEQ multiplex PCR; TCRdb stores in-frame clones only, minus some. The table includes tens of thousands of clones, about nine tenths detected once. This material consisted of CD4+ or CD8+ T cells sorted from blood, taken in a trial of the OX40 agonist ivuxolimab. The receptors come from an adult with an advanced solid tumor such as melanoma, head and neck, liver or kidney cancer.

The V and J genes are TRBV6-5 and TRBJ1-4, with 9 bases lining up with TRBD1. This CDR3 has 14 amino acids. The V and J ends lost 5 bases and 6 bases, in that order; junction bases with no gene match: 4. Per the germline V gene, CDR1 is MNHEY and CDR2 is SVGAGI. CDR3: CASSTGQGHEKLFF. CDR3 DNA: TGTGCCAGCAGTACAGGACAGGGGCATGAAAAACTGTTTTTT.

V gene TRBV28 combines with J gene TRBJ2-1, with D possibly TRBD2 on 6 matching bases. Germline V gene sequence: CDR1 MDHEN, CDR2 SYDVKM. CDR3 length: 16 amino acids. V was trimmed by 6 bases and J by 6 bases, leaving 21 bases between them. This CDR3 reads CASSRAVNQAGNEQFF. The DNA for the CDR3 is TGTGCCAGCAGCCGCGCCGTTAACCAAGCGGGCAATGAGCAGTTCTTC. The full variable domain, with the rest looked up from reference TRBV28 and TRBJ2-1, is DVKVTQSSRYLVKRTGEKVFLECVQDMDHENMFWYRQDPGLGLRLIYFSYDVKMKEKGDIPEGYSVSREKKERFSLILESASTNQTSMYLCASSRAVNQAGNEQFFGPGTRLTVL.

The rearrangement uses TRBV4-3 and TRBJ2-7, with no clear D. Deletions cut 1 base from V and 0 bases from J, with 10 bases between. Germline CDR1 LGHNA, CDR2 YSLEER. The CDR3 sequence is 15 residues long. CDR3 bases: TGCGCCAGCAGCCAAGGTCCGCAGCCCTCCTACGAGCAGTACTTC. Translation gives CASSQGPQPSYEQYF.

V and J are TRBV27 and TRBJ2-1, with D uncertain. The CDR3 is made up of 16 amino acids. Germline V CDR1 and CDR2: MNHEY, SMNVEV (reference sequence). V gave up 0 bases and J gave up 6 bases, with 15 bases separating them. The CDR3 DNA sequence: TGTGCCAGCAGTTTATCGTTAGGAGCAAAGGTCAATGAGCAGTTCTTC. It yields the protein CASSLSLGAKVNEQFF.

The CDR3 reads CASSLHAGEQFF. The DNA of the CDR3 is TGTGCCAGCAGCTTACATGCGGGTGAGCAGTTCTTC. The chain links TRBV7-9 to TRBJ2-1; D is possibly TRBD2 (5 bases). Germline V gives CDR1 SEHNR, CDR2 FQNEAQ (reference sequence). The CDR3 is 12 residues long. Trimming removed 2 bases at V and 9 bases at J, with 8 bases between.